One and the same sample provided the 11 T cell receptor beta chains below, sequenced in a study of blood T cell repertoires in COVID-19. Generated by immunoSEQ multiplex PCR, the TCRdb table keeps only in-frame clones and is missing some. The table lists over 200,000 clones, roughly nine tenths of them singletons. Source material: peripheral blood. The receptors come from a man between 60 and 70 years old who had recovered from COVID-19.

The chain links TRBV7-3 to TRBJ2-5; D may be TRBD1 (5 bases). The CDR3 covers 16 residues. Germline V CDR1 and CDR2: SGHTA, FQGTGA. Trimming took off 4 bases at V and 2 bases at J, with 17 bases between the two ends. The CDR3 sequence: CASSSGAGGGQETQYF. CDR3 sequence (DNA): TGTGCCAGCAGCTCTGGGGCAGGTGGTGGGCAAGAGACCCAGTACTTC.

The count of this clone is one. CDR3 nucleotides: TGCGCCAGCAGCTTGGCCGGAGGGCAGGGACCTTTCAGCAATGGCTACACCTTC. Protein: CASSLAGGQGPFSNGYTF. This chain connects TRBV5-1 to TRBJ1-2; D perhaps matches TRBD1 (5 bases). Germline CDR1 and CDR2: SGHRS and YFSETQ. There are 18 residues in the CDR3. V gave up 0 bases and J gave up 6 bases, with 24 bases separating them.

The J gene is TRBJ2-2, the V gene TRBV21-1; no DNA check was done on the table's D call, TRBD1. TRBV21-1 is a pseudogene segment. CDR3 length: 19 residues. This CDR3 reads CASSKITMRLQDSTGELFF. As DNA, the CDR3 is TGTGCCAGCAGCAAAATAACAATGCGGCTACAGGACAGTACCGGGGAGCTGTTTTTT.

The chain combines TRBV29-1 with TRBJ2-1, with 8 bases matching TRBD2. CDR3 size: 13 residues. Trimming took 3 bases from V and 9 from J; bases not matched to a gene: 7. CDR1 is SQVTM and CDR2 is ANQGSEA in the germline V gene. The DNA of the CDR3 is TGCAGCGTTGAGGGGACTAGGGTCGGTGAGCAGTTCTTC. This gives the protein CSVEGTRVGEQFF.

Only a few counts were recorded for this clone. This chain joins TRBV6-1 and TRBJ2-7; no firm D call. Looked up from germline, CDR1 is MNHNS and CDR2 is SASEGT. Trimming took 2 bases from V and 2 from J, leaving 10 bases between them. The CDR3 runs 14 residues. CDR3 sequence (DNA): TGTGCCAGCAGTGAATCCCCGGTGACCTACGAGCAGTACTTC. As protein: CASSESPVTYEQYF.

This clone was recorded only once. The chain carries TRBV29-1 and TRBJ1-3, with 9 bases that match TRBD1. J gave up 2 bases and V 7 bases, and 12 bases lay outside the gene matches. CDR3 size: 16 residues. Looked up from germline, CDR1 is SQVTM and CDR2 is ANQGSEA. CDR3 loop: CSARSTGGNTGNTIYF. The CDR3 DNA reads TGCAGCGCCCGATCTACAGGGGGCAACACTGGAAACACCATATATTTT.

The chain carries TRBV10-2 and TRBJ2-1; D perhaps matches TRBD2 (6 bases). Germline lookup yields CDR1 WSHSY and CDR2 SAAADI. This CDR3 has 13 residues. V was clipped by 10 bases and J by 10 bases, with 20 bases between them. CDR3 DNA sequence: TGCGCCACCAGAGGTAGCGGAGACGGGGAGCAGTTCTTC. Translation: CATRGSGDGEQFF.

The chain links TRBV6-5 to TRBJ1-2; TRBD1 agrees at 8 bases. The CDR3 consists of 15 residues. V was clipped by 2 bases and J by 3 bases; unmatched bases: 5. The V gene's germline CDR1 is MNHEY and CDR2 SVGAGI. CDR3 protein: CASSYNGQGHYGYTF. The CDR3 bases are TGTGCCAGCAGTTACAACGGACAGGGCCACTATGGCTACACCTTC.

The chain is built from TRBV19 and TRBJ1-4; tentatively, D is TRBD1 (5 bases). CDR1 and CDR2 from the germline V gene are LNHDA and SQIVND (reference sequence). The CDR3 covers 12 residues. V lost 2 bases, J lost 8 bases, and 6 bases lay in between. This chain's CDR3 is CASSIRGEKLFF. CDR3 DNA sequence: TGTGCCAGTAGTATAAGGGGAGAAAAACTGTTTTTT.

This clone was found once. The V call is TRBV2, the J call TRBJ2-7; D possibly corresponds to TRBD1 (5 bases). With 7 bases removed from V and 3 bases from J, the gap between germline ends came to 7 bases. The CDR3 runs 11 residues. Germline V gene data show CDR1 as SNHLY and CDR2 as FYNNEI. CDR3 sequence (DNA): TGTGCCAGCAAGACAGTCTACGAGCAGTACTTC. Its translation: CASKTVYEQYF. The entire variable domain, with the rest obtained from reference TRBV2 and TRBJ2-7, is as follows: EPEVTQTPSHQVTQMGQEVILRCVPISNHLYFYWYRQILGQKVEFLVSFYNNEISEKSEIFDDQFSVERPDGSNFTLKIRSTKLEDSAMYFCASKTVYEQYFGPGTRLTVT.

The genes are TRBV5-1 and TRBJ2-2, with D possibly matching TRBD1 (6 bases). The CDR3 loop spans 14 amino acids. Germline CDR1 reads SGHRS; CDR2 reads YFSETQ. Trimming removed 7 bases from V and 2 bases from J, with 12 bases in between. As DNA, the CDR3 is TGCGCCAGCCGCGAGACAGGAAACACCGGGGAGCTGTTTTTT. Encoded protein: CASRETGNTGELFF.